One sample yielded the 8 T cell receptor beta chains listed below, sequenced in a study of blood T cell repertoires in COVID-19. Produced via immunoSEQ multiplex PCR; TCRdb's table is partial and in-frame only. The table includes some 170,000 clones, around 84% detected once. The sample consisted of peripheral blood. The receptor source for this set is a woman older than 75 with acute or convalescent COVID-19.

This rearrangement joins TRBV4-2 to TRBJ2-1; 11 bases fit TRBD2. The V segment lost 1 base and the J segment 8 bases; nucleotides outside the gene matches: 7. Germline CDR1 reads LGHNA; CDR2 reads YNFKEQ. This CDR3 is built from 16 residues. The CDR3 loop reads CASSQGVLAGVYEQFF. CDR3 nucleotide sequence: TGTGCCAGCAGCCAAGGGGTACTAGCGGGAGTTTATGAGCAGTTCTTC.

The CDR3 sequence is CASSERGRGESGYTF. CDR3 DNA sequence: TGTGCCAGCAGTGAAAGGGGGAGAGGGGAGAGTGGCTACACCTTC. The rearrangement links TRBV2 to TRBJ1-2; D might be TRBD1 (6 bases). The V end was cut by 2 bases, the J end by 7 bases, with 17 bases between. CDR3 length equals 15 residues. Germline CDR1 SNHLY, CDR2 FYNNEI. The variable domain in full, completed from reference TRBV2 and TRBJ1-2, reads EPEVTQTPSHQVTQMGQEVILRCVPISNHLYFYWYRQILGQKVEFLVSFYNNEISEKSEIFDDQFSVERPDGSNFTLKIRSTKLEDSAMYFCASSERGRGESGYTFGSGTRLTVV.

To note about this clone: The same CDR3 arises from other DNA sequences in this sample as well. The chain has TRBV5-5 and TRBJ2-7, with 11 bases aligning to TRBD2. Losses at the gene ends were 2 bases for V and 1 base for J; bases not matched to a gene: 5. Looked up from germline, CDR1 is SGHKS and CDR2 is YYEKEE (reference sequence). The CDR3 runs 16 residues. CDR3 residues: CASSFGLAGFSYEQYF. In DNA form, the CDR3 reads TGTGCCAGCAGCTTCGGACTAGCGGGTTTTTCCTACGAGCAGTACTTC.

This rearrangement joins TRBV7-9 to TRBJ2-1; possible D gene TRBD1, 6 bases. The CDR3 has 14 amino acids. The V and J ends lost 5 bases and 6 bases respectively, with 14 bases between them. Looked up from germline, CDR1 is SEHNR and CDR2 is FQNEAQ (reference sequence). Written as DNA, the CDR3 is TGTGCCAGCAGCCTAGAGGGGGTGGTCAATGAGCAGTTCTTC. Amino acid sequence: CASSLEGVVNEQFF.

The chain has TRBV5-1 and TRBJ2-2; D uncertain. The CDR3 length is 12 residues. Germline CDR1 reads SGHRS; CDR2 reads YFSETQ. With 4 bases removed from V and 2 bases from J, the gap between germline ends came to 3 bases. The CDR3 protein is CASSTNTGELFF. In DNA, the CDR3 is TGCGCCAGCAGCACAAACACCGGGGAGCTGTTTTTT.

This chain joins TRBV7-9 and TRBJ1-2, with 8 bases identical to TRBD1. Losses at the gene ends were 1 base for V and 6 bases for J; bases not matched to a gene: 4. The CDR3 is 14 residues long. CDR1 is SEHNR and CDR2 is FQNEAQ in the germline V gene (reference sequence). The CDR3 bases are TGTGCCAGCAGCTTAGATGCAGGGGGCCATGGCTACACCTTC. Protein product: CASSLDAGGHGYTF.

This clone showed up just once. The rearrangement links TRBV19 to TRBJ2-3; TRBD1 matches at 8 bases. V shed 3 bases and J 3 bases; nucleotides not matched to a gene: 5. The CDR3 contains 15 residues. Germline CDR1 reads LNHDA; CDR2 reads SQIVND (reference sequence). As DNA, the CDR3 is TGTGCCAGTAGTATGACAGGGGCTGGGACAGATACGCAGTATTTT. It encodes CASSMTGAGTDTQYF.

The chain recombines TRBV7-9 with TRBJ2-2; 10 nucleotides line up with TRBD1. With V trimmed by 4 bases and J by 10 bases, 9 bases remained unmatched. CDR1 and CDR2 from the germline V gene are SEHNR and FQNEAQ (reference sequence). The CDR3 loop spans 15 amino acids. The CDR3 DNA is TGTGCCAGCAGCTACCGGGACAGGGGCCCCGAGGAGCTGTTTTTT. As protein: CASSYRDRGPEELFF.